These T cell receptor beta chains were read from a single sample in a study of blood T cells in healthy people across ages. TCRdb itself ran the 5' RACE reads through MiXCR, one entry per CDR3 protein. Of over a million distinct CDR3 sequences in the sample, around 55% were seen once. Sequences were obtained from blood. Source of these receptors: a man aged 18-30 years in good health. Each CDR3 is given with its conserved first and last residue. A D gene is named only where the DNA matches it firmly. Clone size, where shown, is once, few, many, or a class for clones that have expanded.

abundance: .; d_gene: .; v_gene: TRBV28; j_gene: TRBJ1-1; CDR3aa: CASTPAGQVTEAFF; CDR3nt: TGTGCCAGCACCCCGGCAGGGCAGGTCACTGAAGCTTTCTTT
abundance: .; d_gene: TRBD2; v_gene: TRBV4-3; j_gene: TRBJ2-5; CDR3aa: CASSQDRGTSANEQYF; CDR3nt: TGCGCCAGCAGCCAAGATCGGGGAACTAGCGCCAATGAGCAGTACTTC
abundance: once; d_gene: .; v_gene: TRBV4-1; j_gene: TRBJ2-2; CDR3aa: CASSQVGTSTGELFF; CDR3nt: TGCGCCAGCAGCCAAGTTGGGACGAGCACCGGGGAGCTGTTTTTT
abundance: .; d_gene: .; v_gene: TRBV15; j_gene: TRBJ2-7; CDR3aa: CATSIRRSSYEQYF; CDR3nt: TGTGCCACCAGCATCCGCCGCAGCTCCTACGAGCAGTACTTC
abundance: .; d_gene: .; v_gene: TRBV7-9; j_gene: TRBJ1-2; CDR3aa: CASSLAVSPYGYTF; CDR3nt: TGTGCCAGCAGCTTAGCGGTCAGCCCCTATGGCTACACCTTC
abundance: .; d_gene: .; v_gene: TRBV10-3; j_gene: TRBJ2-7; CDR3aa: CAISEFSSRAYEQYF; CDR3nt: TGTGCCATCAGTGAGTTCTCATCCAGGGCCTACGAGCAGTACTTC
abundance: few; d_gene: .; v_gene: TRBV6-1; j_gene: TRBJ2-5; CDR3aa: CASNLQGRETQYF; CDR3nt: TGTGCCAGCAATCTACAGGGTCGGGAGACCCAGTACTTC
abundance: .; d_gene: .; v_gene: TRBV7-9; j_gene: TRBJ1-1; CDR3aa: CASSVTGFNTEAFF; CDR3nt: TGTGCCAGCAGCGTGACAGGATTTAACACTGAAGCTTTCTTT
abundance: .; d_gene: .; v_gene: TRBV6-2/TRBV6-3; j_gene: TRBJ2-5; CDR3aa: CASSYLKKTETQYF; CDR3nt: TGTGCCAGCAGTTACCTTAAGAAGACAGAGACCCAGTACTTC
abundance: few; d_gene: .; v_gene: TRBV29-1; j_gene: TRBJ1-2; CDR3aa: CSVDPSNYGYTF; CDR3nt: TGCAGCGTCGACCCCTCTAACTATGGCTACACCTTC
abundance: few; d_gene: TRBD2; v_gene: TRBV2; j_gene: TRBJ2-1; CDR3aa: CASRGLAVINNEQFF; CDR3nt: TGTGCCAGCAGGGGACTAGCGGTTATAAACAATGAGCAGTTCTTC
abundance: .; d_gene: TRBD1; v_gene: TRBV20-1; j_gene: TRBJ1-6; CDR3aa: CSARPPTGPNSPLHF; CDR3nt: TGCAGTGCTAGACCTCCGACAGGGCCTAATTCACCCCTCCACTTT
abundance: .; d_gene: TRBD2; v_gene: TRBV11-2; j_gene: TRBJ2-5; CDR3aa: CASSQRGSSGTSGGKSETQYF; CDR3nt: TGTGCCAGCAGTCAAAGGGGATCCTCCGGGACTAGCGGGGGGAAGTCGGAGACCCAGTACTTC
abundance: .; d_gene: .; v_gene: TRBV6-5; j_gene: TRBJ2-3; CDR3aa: CASRPMLGHSTDTQYF; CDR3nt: TGTGCCAGCCGGCCTATGCTGGGACATTCCACAGATACGCAGTATTTT
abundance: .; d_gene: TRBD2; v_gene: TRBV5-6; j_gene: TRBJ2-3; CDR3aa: CASSPSGGAGFSTDTQYF; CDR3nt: TGTGCCAGCAGCCCTAGCGGGGGGGCCGGTTTTAGCACAGATACGCAGTATTTT
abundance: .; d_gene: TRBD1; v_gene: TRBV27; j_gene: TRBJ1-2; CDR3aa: CASSFSGTGTGYGYTF; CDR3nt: TGTGCCAGCAGTTTCTCGGGAACAGGGACAGGCTATGGCTACACCTTC
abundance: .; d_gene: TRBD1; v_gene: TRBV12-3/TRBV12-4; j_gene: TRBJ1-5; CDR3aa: CASTWTGLSNQPQHF; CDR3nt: TGTGCCAGCACTTGGACAGGGCTTAGCAATCAGCCCCAGCATTTT
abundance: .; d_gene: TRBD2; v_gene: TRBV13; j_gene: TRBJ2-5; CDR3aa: CASSLVGLAQETQYF; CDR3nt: TGTGCCAGCAGCTTAGTGGGACTAGCTCAGGAGACCCAGTACTTC
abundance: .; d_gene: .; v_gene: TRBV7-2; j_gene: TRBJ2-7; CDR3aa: CASSLAGVGGYEQYF; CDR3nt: TGTGCCAGCAGCTTAGCCGGGGTTGGGGGCTACGAGCAGTACTTC
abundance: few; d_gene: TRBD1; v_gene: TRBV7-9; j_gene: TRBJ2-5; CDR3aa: CASSQKGQGGTQYF; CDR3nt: TGTGCCAGCAGCCAAAAAGGACAGGGAGGTACCCAGTACTTC
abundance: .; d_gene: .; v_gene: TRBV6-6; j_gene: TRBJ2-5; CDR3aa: CASKKPGVGETQYF; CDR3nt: TGTGCCAGCAAAAAGCCAGGAGTGGGGGAGACCCAGTACTTC
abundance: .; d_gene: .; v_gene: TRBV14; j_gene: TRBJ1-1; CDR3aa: CASSQVNWPGVAEAFF; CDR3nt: TGTGCCAGCAGTCAAGTTAATTGGCCCGGGGTCGCTGAAGCTTTCTTT
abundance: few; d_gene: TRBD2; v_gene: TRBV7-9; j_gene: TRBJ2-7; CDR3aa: CASSSSTGLARNEQYF; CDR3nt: TGTGCCAGCAGCTCAAGTACAGGACTAGCTAGGAATGAGCAGTACTTC
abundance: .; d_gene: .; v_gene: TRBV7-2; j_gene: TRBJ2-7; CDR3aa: CASSRTLDEQYF; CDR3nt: TGTGCCAGCAGCAGAACTCTGGATGAGCAGTACTTC
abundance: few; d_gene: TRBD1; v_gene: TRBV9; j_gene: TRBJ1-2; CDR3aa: CASSVEDPSGGIYGYTF; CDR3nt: TGTGCCAGCAGCGTAGAAGACCCATCAGGGGGAATCTATGGCTACACCTTC
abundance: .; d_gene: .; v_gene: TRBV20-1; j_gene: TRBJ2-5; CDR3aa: CSARNRVDEQYF; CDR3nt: TGCAGTGCTAGAAACAGGGTGGATGAGCAGTACTTC
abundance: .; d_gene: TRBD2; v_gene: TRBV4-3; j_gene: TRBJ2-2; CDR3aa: CASSLRGVTGGLFF; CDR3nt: TGCGCCAGCAGCCTACGGGGGGTCACCGGGGGGCTGTTTTTT
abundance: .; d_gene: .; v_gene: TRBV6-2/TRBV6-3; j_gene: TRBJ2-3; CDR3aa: CASSLEGLVGDTQYF; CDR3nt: TGTGCCAGCAGCTTAGAAGGACTGGTCGGGGACACGCAGTATTTT
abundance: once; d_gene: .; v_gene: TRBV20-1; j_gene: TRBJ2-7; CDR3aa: CSALRGVGPYEQYF; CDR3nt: TGCAGTGCTCTTAGGGGGGTTGGGCCCTACGAGCAGTACTTC
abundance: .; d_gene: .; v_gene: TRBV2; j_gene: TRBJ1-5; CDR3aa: CASGSTGINQPQHF; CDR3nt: TGTGCCAGCGGCTCAACAGGGATCAATCAGCCCCAGCATTTT
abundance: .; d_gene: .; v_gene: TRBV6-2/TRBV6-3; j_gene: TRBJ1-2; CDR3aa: CASSYRKDVYTF; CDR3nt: TGTGCCAGCAGTTACAGGAAGGACGTTTACACCTTC
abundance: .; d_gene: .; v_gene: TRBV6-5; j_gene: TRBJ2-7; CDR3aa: CASSVQGLGYEQYF; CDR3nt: TGTGCCAGCAGTGTACAGGGTCTAGGCTACGAGCAGTACTTC
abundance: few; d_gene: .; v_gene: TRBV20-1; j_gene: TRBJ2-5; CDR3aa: CSARNPHTYRAQETQYF; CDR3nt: TGCAGTGCTAGGAACCCCCACACCTACAGGGCCCAAGAGACCCAGTACTTC